This T cell receptor (beta chain) was recovered during a study of cytomegalovirus exposure and HLA in healthy donors listed by TCRdb under 2017. Regarding the study in general: According to an earlier analysis of several hundred of the donors, about 190 million T cells yielded over 100 million unique TCR beta sequences and 276 Gb of sequence data. Around 320 gigabases of sequencing data and approximately 93 million unique TCR sequences were included in an early release covering about 700 HLA-typed donors. Along with the approximately 700-subject first cohort, a separate validation cohort of over 90 different subjects was used. Both class I and class II loci were covered by HLA typing, at four-digit resolution. Of the roughly 400 genotyped donors, roughly 76% were placed in the genetic ancestry cluster associated with self-reported Caucasian donors. Across some 400 genotyped donors of the cohort, an average of approximately 220,000 unique TCR beta nucleotide sequences per donor were sequenced, and roughly 17% of those sequences were non-productive. Several DR-DQ haplotypes were treated as single units for association and clustering because of strong linkage in the cohort. Donor age, sex, ethnicity and CMV serostatus were compiled together with the repertoire data. Rather than using new phenotypic data, the later analysis identified candidate immune exposures from TCR beta sequences and from how often those sequences occurred across donors. To decide whether each TCR beta V gene segment behaved as functional or pseudogenic, an earlier analysis of several hundred of the donors relied on high-throughput TCR beta sequencing. To predict cytomegalovirus infection status, the study brought together high-throughput TCR immunosequencing, statistical association of individual TCRs with disease status, and machine learning. All discovery cohort repertoires had been generated using a single sequencing platform. The T cell repertoires of some 700 subjects were profiled by immunosequencing and related to cytomegalovirus serostatus. Typing coverage differed by locus: A, B, C, DRB1 and DQB1 were typed in about 629-640 donors, DQA1 in around 500, DPA1 in roughly 590, and DPB1 in 472. The study aimed to test whether signatures of past pathogen exposure could be identified by cataloging public T cell receptors. In a later genetic analysis, genome-wide SNP genotypes for about 55% of the 666 donors were used, and that subset was treated as a discovery cohort. In a later analysis, previously published TCR beta repertoires from fewer than 750 donors were re-analyzed and high-resolution HLA genotyping was added so that TCR occurrence patterns could be studied. Points the paper makes about the study in general: A cluster of highly shared sequence variants was judged likely to be a technical artifact of the sequencing pipeline. In a later analysis, TCR association rates were found to vary across HLA loci, with the most associated TCRs seen for DRB1 alleles and the fewest for HLA-C alleles. Because some donors lacked HLA typing at each locus, the association tests relied only on the typed subset. Fewer than 20 rarely observed V segments, including chromosome 9 orphons, were excluded from the earlier analysis of 550 to 700 of the donors because counts were too low. Correlated functional status among segregating V segments might reflect linkage disequilibrium, but an unknown experimental factor could not be ruled out. Assigning TCR associations to individual alleles was difficult when HLA alleles, especially DR and DQ, strongly co-occurred. Compared with equally common non-associated chains, HLA-associated TCR beta chains in a later analysis were more clonally expanded and had lower generation probabilities. Cytomegalovirus status was reported to be diagnosed by the classifier with high specificity and sensitivity in both the original and validation cohorts. A later analysis associated about 18,000 TCR beta sequences with specific HLA alleles at a false discovery rate of 0.05. A later genetic analysis associated a missense DCLRE1C variant with V-gene and J-gene trimming of TCR beta chains, and an independent cohort replicated the association. In an earlier analysis of several hundred of the donors, most TCR beta V segments were observed in productive rearrangements about 87% or about 30% of the time, broadly matching IMGT annotations. A further reported finding was that TCR beta sequences accurately predicted the HLA-A and HLA-B alleles for most subjects in the first cohort. Only TCR beta chains were sequenced in this cohort, and the absence of alpha or paired-chain data limited detectable features. Three of the identified cytomegalovirus-associated TCR beta chains were confirmed in vitro to be specific for cytomegalovirus antigens. A later analysis reported that several top co-occurrence clusters appeared linked to parvovirus B19, influenza, CMV and Epstein-Barr virus. According to a later analysis, most CMV-associated TCR beta chains appeared to be HLA-restricted, and the HLA associations seemed to be driven largely by CMV exposure. Compared with the 666-donor mean, donors in an Asian-associated ancestry cluster had fewer N-insertions in productive TCRs, according to a later genetic analysis. It was suggested by the authors that the approach could potentially be generalized to other disease states and immunological phenotypes. The study listed 150 to 200 TCR beta chains as associated with cytomegalovirus. Most TCR sequences were seen in very few donors, while some public TCRs were found in many individuals. Immune exposure information for the cohort was limited to CMV serostatus. Presence/absence analyses assumed roughly uniform sequencing depth across donors, an assumption that may not hold. Some IMGT-functional V segments, including TRBV6-2 and TRBV6-3, could not be told apart with the 87-base-pair reads, so those segments were excluded.

The cohort comprised some 730 healthy bone marrow donors. Cohort members were all nominally healthy when sampled, although unrecorded immune exposures were likely present. The donor tested CMV seropositive, placing the donor among the 290 or so seropositive members of the cohort. A peripheral blood sample was provided by each donor, and peripheral blood mononuclear cells were used for TCR beta sequencing. Genomic DNA was extracted from the blood cell samples with the Qiagen DNeasy Blood Extraction Kit. Preparation of the library involved the immunoSEQ multiplex PCR assay. The multiplex PCR relied on a mix of 60 forward primers for TCR Vbeta segments and 13 reverse primers for TCR Jbeta segments. A multiplex PCR assay on genomic DNA amplified the CDR3 region of rearranged TCR beta genes. The amplified TCR beta libraries were sequenced on the Illumina HiSeq System as 87-base-pair reads. As for the original processing: A later analysis counted approximately 84 million unique TCR beta chains across the 550 to 700 repertoires, and 9.5 million to 11 million of these chains were shared by at least two donors. To remove PCR and sequencing errors, raw reads were error-corrected and collapsed into unique sequences using a nearest-neighbor algorithm that merged closely related sequences. Alignment of CDR3 sequences to IMGT reference sequences was used to assign V, D and J gene segments. Each retained sequence needed at least a six-nucleotide match to both a V gene segment and a J gene segment. A rearrangement was called productive if the CDR3 had no stop codons and remained in frame with V and J, and every other rearrangement was called non-productive. CDR3 was defined according to IMGT convention as the region running from the second conserved V-encoded cysteine to the conserved J-encoded phenylalanine. Sequences without an unambiguous match to a single V gene segment were excluded from the earlier analysis of almost 600 of the donors. An earlier analysis of roughly 590 of the donors called V segments functional above 56.7% productive rearrangements and segregating when the between-donor standard deviation exceeded 5%. A statistical classification framework was developed to diagnose cytomegalovirus status using the catalog of TCR beta chain sequences. V and J gene assignment, in a later analysis, came from comparing TCR nucleotide sequences with IMGT/GENE-DB human TR gene sequences. A later analysis assigned CDR3 sequences and most-parsimonious VDJ recombination scenarios with the TCRdist pipeline. In a later analysis, each TCR beta chain was defined by its CDR3 amino acid sequence together with its V-gene family, and reads without a unique V-gene family were excluded. As a way to deal with suspected cross-contamination and a sequencing artifact, a later analysis dropped over 550 nucleotide sequences that were highly shared and had low generation probability. For each public chain, a later analysis derived a clonal expansion index from normalized ranks of inferred template counts within each repertoire. A later analysis computed generation probabilities with a VDJ recombination model fitted to out-of-frame rearrangements, and checked the results against IGoR. A later analysis scored TCR-TCR, TCR-HLA and TCR-CMV co-occurrence with hypergeometric tests, applying a repertoire-size bias correction to TCR pairs. A later analysis estimated false discovery rates by permuting HLA or CMV assignments 20 times. In a later analysis, co-occurring TCRs were grouped with DBSCAN, and TCRdist sequence similarity was added when clustering was performed within HLA-allele-positive subsets. Co-occurrence clustering excluded repertoires with fewer than 30,000 or more than 120,000 public chains, plus five with anomalous nucleotide sharing. TCRdb took this table from immuneACCESS and kept in-frame rearrangements with V and J called. Such tables lack part of the clones; where checked against another copy, unresolved V genes explain under half of the gap, and the rest is unexplained. V and J calls and clone size are given by that table; D and trimming were obtained from the DNA. In this sample the table shows approximately 88,000 clones, about three quarters of which occur a single time. The top ten hold roughly 7.3% of the sample.

Reading from cysteine to phenylalanine, the CDR3 counts 15 amino acids. The sequence is cut down to CDR3 DNA, 45 bases in frame from base 1. Unmatched junction bases come to 5, with V trimmed by 4 bases and J by 5 bases. Taken from the germline V gene, the CDR1 and CDR2 loops are SGHRS and YFSETQ. This clone has just a few counts. Its antigen is currently not known. Base qualities are not recorded, but no much larger clone differs from it by a single base. The clonotype originates from a middle-aged man in good health and CMV-seropositive. Sample: PBMCs. The sequence joins TRBV5-1 to TRBJ2-1; 11 bases in the junction line up with TRBD2. In nucleotides, the sequence is TGCGCCAGCAGCGCGGGACTAGCGGATCACAATGAGCAGTTCTTC. Its protein reads: CASSAGLADHNEQFF.